Listed here are 8 T cell receptor beta chains from one sample, sequenced in a study of shared clonotypes between healthy human individuals. Only in-frame clones appear in the TCRdb table, and some are missing; sequencing was by immunoSEQ multiplex PCR. The sample holds approximately 1.5 million clones; under 99% are singletons and the top ten take about 0.4%. Input material: naive CD4+ T cells sorted from blood. Subset defined: CD45RA+ positively selected. The receptors were gathered from a man aged 30 to 45 in good health.

The count of this clone is one. V is TRBV9 and J is TRBJ2-6; D is undetermined. V was cut by 2 bases and J by 2 bases, with 8 bases left in between. Germline CDR1 SGDLS, CDR2 YYNGEE. The length of the CDR3 is 15 residues. The CDR3 sequence is CASSVSSTGANVLTF. In nucleotides, the CDR3 is TGTGCCAGCAGCGTTTCGTCTACTGGGGCCAACGTCCTGACTTTC. The whole variable domain, remainder taken from reference TRBV9 and TRBJ2-6, is DSGVTQTPKHLITATGQRVTLRCSPRSGDLSVYWYQQSLDQGLQFLIQYYNGEERAKGNILERFSAQQFPDLHSELNLSSLELGDSALYFCASSVSSTGANVLTFGAGSRLTVL.

The gene calls are TRBV27 and TRBJ1-5; D might be TRBD1 (6 bases). The CDR3 covers 14 residues. V lost 5 bases and J lost 0, with 8 bases in between. The germline V gene has CDR1 MNHEY and CDR2 SMNVEV (reference sequence). The CDR3 here is CASSTQGSNQPQHF. The CDR3 DNA is TGTGCCAGCAGTACACAGGGTAGCAATCAGCCCCAGCATTTT.

The chain joins TRBV20-1 to TRBJ2-1; 8 bases map to TRBD2. Looked up from germline, CDR1 is DFQATT and CDR2 is SNEGSKA (reference sequence). Trimming cost V 6 bases and J 11 bases; bases outside gene matches: 6. The length of the CDR3 is 11 residues. The chain's CDR3 is CSAEKREKQFF. CDR3 coding DNA: TGCAGTGCGGAGAAGCGGGAGAAGCAGTTCTTC.

The chain carries TRBV2 and TRBJ2-1, with D perhaps TRBD2 (6 bases). Germline CDR1 and CDR2: SNHLY and FYNNEI. V was clipped by 6 bases and J by 2 bases, with 8 bases between them. CDR3 length: 13 amino acids. The CDR3 protein is CASSGSAYNEQFF. CDR3 nucleotide sequence: TGTGCCAGCAGCGGGAGTGCCTACAATGAGCAGTTCTTC.

V and J are TRBV19 and TRBJ2-7, with D uncertain. Germline CDR1 LNHDA, CDR2 SQIVND (reference sequence). Trimming removed 6 bases from V and 3 bases from J, with 12 bases in between. The CDR3 contains 13 residues. CDR3 region: CASSGAHLYEQYF. CDR3 coding DNA: TGTGCCAGTAGCGGCGCTCACCTCTACGAGCAGTACTTC.

The chain carries TRBV5-5 and TRBJ2-3; the match to TRBD2 covers 11 bases. V dropped 4 bases and J dropped 0; count of bases not matched to a gene: 10. Germline CDR1 reads SGHKS; CDR2 reads YYEKEE (reference sequence). There are 18 residues in the CDR3. For the CDR3, the DNA is TGTGCCAGCAGCCTAAGACTAGCGGGGACGACTAGCACAGATACGCAGTATTTT. Protein product: CASSLRLAGTTSTDTQYF.

The CDR3 is CASSRITGATGELFF. The DNA for the CDR3 is TGTGCCAGCAGTCGTATAACAGGGGCCACCGGGGAGCTGTTTTTT. This chain connects TRBV27 to TRBJ2-2; 7 bases align to TRBD1. J was trimmed by 4 bases and V by 5 bases; bases with no gene match: 7. CDR1 MNHEY and CDR2 SMNVEV come from the germline V gene (reference sequence). The CDR3 length is 15 residues.

The V gene is TRBV11-2, the J gene TRBJ2-7; the D is unclear. There are 15 residues in the CDR3. The germline gives CDR1 SGHAT, CDR2 FQNNGV. With 0 bases removed from V and 0 bases from J, the gap between germline ends came to 9 bases. CDR3 sequence reads: CASSLDLVVSYEQYF. CDR3 bases: TGTGCCAGCAGCTTAGATCTGGTAGTCTCCTACGAGCAGTACTTC.